The rows below give T cell receptor beta chains drawn from one sample of a study of control samples from healthy donors and cancer patients. TCRdb keeps only in-frame clones here, not all; method: immunoSEQ multiplex PCR. The sample holds some 67,000 clones, 70% to 90% seen once. The specimen was PBMCs. These receptors all stem from a woman aged 45-60 years with head and neck cancer. Both conserved end residues are part of each CDR3. The D gene is left open where the match is weak. Not all rows give a size; the values are once, few, many and, for expanded clones, a class.

j_gene: TRBJ1-1
abundance: NA
v_gene: TRBV18
d_gene: NA
CDR3nt: TGTGCCAGCTCACCACGGCCGCAGGGCATGAACACTGAAGCTTTCTTT
CDR3aa: CASSPRPQGMNTEAFF

j_gene: TRBJ1-2
abundance: NA
v_gene: TRBV7-8
d_gene: NA
CDR3nt: TGTGCCAGCAGCTTAGTTGTAATATCGAGGGCTACTCCCTATGGCTACACCTTC
CDR3aa: CASSLVVISRATPYGYTF

j_gene: TRBJ2-3
abundance: NA
v_gene: TRBV6-1
d_gene: NA
CDR3nt: TGTGCCAGCAGTGAGGGCTACCCCACAGATACGCAGTATTTT
CDR3aa: CASSEGYPTDTQYF

j_gene: TRBJ2-2
abundance: NA
v_gene: TRBV7-3
d_gene: TRBD2
CDR3nt: TGTGCCAGCAGCTCCCTTGGTAGCGGGGGGCCCACCGGGGAGCTGTTTTTT
CDR3aa: CASSSLGSGGPTGELFF

j_gene: TRBJ2-1
abundance: NA
v_gene: TRBV11-1
d_gene: NA
CDR3nt: TGTGCCAGCAGCTTTGAGGTCCTCAGCAATGAGCAGTTCTTC
CDR3aa: CASSFEVLSNEQFF

j_gene: TRBJ2-5
abundance: NA
v_gene: TRBV21-1
d_gene: NA
CDR3nt: TGTGCCAGCAGCAGAGGGGAGACCCAGTACTTC
CDR3aa: CASSRGETQYF

j_gene: TRBJ1-2
abundance: NA
v_gene: TRBV6-5
d_gene: NA
CDR3nt: TGTGCCAGCAGTTACAGGTCCTTCTATGGCTACACCTTC
CDR3aa: CASSYRSFYGYTF

j_gene: TRBJ1-5
abundance: NA
v_gene: TRBV7-9
d_gene: NA
CDR3nt: TGTGCCAGCAGCTCCGGGACGCGGACACTGAATCAGCCCCAGCATTTT
CDR3aa: CASSSGTRTLNQPQHF

j_gene: TRBJ1-1
abundance: NA
v_gene: TRBV2
d_gene: NA
CDR3nt: TGTGCCAGCAGTGACGGCATGAACACTGAAGCTTTCTTT
CDR3aa: CASSDGMNTEAFF

j_gene: TRBJ2-3
abundance: NA
v_gene: TRBV27
d_gene: NA
CDR3nt: TGTGCCAGCAGTTTCTCCCGGGGGGATACGCAGTATTTT
CDR3aa: CASSFSRGDTQYF

j_gene: TRBJ1-2
abundance: NA
v_gene: TRBV7-3
d_gene: TRBD1
CDR3nt: TGTGCCAGCAGCCCGACAGGGTCAGGGTATGGCTACACCTTC
CDR3aa: CASSPTGSGYGYTF

j_gene: TRBJ1-1
abundance: NA
v_gene: TRBV7-3
d_gene: NA
CDR3nt: TGTGCCAGCAGCCCCCAGCCCAACACTGAAGCTTTCTTT
CDR3aa: CASSPQPNTEAFF

j_gene: TRBJ1-5
abundance: medium-sized
v_gene: TRBV3-1/TRBV3-2
d_gene: NA
CDR3nt: TGTGCCAGCAGCCCCACAGAAAATCAGCCCCAGCATTTT
CDR3aa: CASSPTENQPQHF

j_gene: TRBJ1-4
abundance: NA
v_gene: TRBV5-6
d_gene: NA
CDR3nt: TGTGCCAGCAGCTTTCGCGGGGGATATAATGAAAAACTGTTTTTT
CDR3aa: CASSFRGGYNEKLFF

j_gene: TRBJ1-3
abundance: NA
v_gene: TRBV12-3/TRBV12-4
d_gene: NA
CDR3nt: TGTGCCAGCAGTTCGGCTTTCGGAAACACCATATATTTT
CDR3aa: CASSSAFGNTIYF

j_gene: TRBJ1-1
abundance: NA
v_gene: TRBV6-5
d_gene: NA
CDR3nt: TGTGCCACACGTGTAGGGAACATGAACACTGAAGCTTTCTTT
CDR3aa: CATRVGNMNTEAFF

j_gene: TRBJ1-1
abundance: NA
v_gene: TRBV5-1
d_gene: TRBD1
CDR3nt: TGCGCCAGCAGCTTCTCGACAGGGGACACTGAAGCTTTCTTT
CDR3aa: CASSFSTGDTEAFF

j_gene: TRBJ2-3
abundance: NA
v_gene: TRBV9
d_gene: TRBD2
CDR3nt: TGTGCCAGCAGCCAATTCGGGCGGGGGGGTCCAGACTACACAGATACGCAGTATTTT
CDR3aa: CASSQFGRGGPDYTDTQYF

j_gene: TRBJ2-5
abundance: once
v_gene: TRBV6-2/TRBV6-3
d_gene: TRBD2
CDR3nt: TGTGCCAGCAGTCCCGGGACTAGAAGCGGAGAGACCCAGTACTTC
CDR3aa: CASSPGTRSGETQYF

j_gene: TRBJ1-5
abundance: NA
v_gene: TRBV2
d_gene: NA
CDR3nt: TGTGCCAGCAGTGAAGCGCAGATTGGGCAGCCCCAGCATTTT
CDR3aa: CASSEAQIGQPQHF

j_gene: TRBJ2-6
abundance: NA
v_gene: TRBV9
d_gene: TRBD1
CDR3nt: TGTGCCAGCAGCGTCGGTATTACAGGGGTTGGTGGGGCCAACGTCCTGACTTTC
CDR3aa: CASSVGITGVGGANVLTF

j_gene: TRBJ2-5
abundance: once
v_gene: TRBV7-9
d_gene: TRBD1
CDR3nt: TGTGCCAGCAGCCCACGAACAGGGGTAGAGACCCAGTACTTC
CDR3aa: CASSPRTGVETQYF

j_gene: TRBJ2-7
abundance: NA
v_gene: TRBV5-1
d_gene: TRBD1
CDR3nt: TGCGCCAGCAGCTTGCTCCGAGGGACAGGGGAATCCTACGAGCAGTACTTC
CDR3aa: CASSLLRGTGESYEQYF

j_gene: TRBJ2-3
abundance: NA
v_gene: TRBV4-2
d_gene: TRBD2
CDR3nt: TGTGCCAGCAGCCAAGCCTTGGCGGGGGGTGTCACAGATACGCAGTATTTT
CDR3aa: CASSQALAGGVTDTQYF

j_gene: TRBJ1-1
abundance: NA
v_gene: TRBV15
d_gene: NA
CDR3nt: TGTGCCACCAGCAGAGATTTCGGGGGGCTCGCTGAAGCTTTCTTT
CDR3aa: CATSRDFGGLAEAFF